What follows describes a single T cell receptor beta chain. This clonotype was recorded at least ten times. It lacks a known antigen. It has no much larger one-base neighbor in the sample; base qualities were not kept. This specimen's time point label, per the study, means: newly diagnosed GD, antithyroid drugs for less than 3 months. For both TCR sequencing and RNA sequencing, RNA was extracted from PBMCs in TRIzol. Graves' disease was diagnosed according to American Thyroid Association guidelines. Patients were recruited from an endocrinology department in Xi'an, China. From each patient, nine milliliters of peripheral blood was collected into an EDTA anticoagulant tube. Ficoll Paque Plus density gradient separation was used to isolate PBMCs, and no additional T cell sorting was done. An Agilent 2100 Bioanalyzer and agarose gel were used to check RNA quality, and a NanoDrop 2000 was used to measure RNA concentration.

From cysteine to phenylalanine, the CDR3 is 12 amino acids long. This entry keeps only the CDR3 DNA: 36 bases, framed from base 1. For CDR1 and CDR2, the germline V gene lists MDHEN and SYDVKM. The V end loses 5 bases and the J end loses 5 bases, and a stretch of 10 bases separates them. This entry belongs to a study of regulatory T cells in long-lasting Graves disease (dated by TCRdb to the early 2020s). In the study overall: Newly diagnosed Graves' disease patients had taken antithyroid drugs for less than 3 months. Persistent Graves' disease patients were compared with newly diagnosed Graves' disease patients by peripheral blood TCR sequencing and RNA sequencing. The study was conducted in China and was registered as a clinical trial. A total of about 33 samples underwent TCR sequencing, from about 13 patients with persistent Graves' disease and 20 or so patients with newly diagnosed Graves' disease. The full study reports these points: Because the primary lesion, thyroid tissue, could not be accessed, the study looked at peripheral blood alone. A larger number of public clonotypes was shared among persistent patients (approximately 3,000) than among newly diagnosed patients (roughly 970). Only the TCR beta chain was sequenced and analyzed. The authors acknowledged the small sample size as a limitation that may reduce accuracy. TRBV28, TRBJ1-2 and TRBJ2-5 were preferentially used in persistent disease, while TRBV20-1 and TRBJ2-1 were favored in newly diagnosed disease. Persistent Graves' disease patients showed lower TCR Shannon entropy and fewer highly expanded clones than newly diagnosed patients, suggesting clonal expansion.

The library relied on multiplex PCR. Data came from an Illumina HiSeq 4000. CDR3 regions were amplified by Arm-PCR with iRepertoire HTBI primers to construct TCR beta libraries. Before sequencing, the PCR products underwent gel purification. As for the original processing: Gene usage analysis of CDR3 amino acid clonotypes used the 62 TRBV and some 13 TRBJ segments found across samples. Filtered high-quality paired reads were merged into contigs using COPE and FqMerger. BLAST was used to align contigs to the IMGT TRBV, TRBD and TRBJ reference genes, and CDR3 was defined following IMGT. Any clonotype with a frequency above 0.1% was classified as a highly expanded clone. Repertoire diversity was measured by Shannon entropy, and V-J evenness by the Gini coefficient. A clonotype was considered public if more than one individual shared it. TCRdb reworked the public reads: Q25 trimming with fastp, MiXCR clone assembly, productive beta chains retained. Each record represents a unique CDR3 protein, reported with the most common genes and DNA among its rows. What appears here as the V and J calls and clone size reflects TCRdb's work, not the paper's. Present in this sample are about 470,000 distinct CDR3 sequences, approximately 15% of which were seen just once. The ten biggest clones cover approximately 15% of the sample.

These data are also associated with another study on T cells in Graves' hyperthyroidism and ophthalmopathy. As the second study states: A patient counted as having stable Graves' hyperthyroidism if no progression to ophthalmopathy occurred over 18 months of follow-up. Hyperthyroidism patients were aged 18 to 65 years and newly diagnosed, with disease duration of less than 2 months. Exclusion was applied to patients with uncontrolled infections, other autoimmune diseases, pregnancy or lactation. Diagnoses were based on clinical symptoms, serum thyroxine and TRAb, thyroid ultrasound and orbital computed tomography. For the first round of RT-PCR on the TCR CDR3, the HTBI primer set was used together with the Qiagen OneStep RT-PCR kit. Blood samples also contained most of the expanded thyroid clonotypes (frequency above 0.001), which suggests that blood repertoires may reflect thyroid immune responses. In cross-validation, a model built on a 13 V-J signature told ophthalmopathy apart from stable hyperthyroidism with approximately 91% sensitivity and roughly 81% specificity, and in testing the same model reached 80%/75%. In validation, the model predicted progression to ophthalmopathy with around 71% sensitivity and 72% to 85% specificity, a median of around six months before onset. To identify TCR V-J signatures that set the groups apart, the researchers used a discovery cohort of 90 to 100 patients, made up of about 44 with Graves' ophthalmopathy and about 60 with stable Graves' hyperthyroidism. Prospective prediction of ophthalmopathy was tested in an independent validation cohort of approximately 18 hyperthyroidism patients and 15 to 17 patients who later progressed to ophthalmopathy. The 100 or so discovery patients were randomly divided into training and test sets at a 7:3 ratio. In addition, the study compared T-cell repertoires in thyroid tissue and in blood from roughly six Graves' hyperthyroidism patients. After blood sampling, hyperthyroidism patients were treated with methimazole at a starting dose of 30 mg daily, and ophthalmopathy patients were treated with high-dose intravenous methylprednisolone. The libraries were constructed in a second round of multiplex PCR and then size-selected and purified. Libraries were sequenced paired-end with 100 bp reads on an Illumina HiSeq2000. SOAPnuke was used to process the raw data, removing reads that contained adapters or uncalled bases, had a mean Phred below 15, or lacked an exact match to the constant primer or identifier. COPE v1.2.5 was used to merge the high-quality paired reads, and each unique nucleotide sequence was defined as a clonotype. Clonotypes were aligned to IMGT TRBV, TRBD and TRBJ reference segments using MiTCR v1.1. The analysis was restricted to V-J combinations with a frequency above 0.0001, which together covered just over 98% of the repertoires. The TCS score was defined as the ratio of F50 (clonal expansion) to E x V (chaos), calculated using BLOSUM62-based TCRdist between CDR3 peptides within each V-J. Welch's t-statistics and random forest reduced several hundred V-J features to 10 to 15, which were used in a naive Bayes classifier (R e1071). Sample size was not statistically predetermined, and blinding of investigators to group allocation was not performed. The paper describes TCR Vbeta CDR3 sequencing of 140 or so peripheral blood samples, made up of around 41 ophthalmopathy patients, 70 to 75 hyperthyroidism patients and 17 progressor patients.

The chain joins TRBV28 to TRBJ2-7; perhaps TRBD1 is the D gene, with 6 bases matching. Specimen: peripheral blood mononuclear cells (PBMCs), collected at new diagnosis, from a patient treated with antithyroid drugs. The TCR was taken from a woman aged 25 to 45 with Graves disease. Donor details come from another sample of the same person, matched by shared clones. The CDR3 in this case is CASSPQGHEQYF. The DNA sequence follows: TGTGCCAGCAGTCCGCAGGGGCACGAGCAGTACTTC.